What follows are 18 T cell receptor beta chains derived from one specimen sequenced in a study of early stage breast cancer tumors. Generated by immunoSEQ multiplex PCR, the TCRdb table keeps only in-frame clones and is missing some. The profile shows 40,000 to 60,000 clones, approximately 80% of them singletons. Source material: blood. All receptors derive from a person in their fifties or sixties with breast cancer.

CDR3 sequence reads: CASSLGQGAETQYF. CDR3 DNA: TGCGCCAGCAGCTTGGGGCAGGGGGCTGAGACCCAGTACTTC. V and J are TRBV5-1 and TRBJ2-5; 8 bases fit TRBD1. CDR3 length: 14 amino acids. The trim removed 0 bases at V and 5 bases at J, leaving 3 bases unmatched. Germline CDR1 reads SGHRS; CDR2 reads YFSETQ.

The V call is TRBV28, the J call TRBJ2-7; possibly TRBD2 for D (6 bases). CDR1 and CDR2 (germline): MDHEN, SYDVKM. V was cut by 3 bases and J by 6 bases, with 15 bases left in between. This CDR3 is 14 amino acids long. The CDR3 nucleotides read TGTGCCAGCAGTTTGGGCGGGAAACCTAGCGAGCAGTACTTC. This translates into CASSLGGKPSEQYF.

The chain joins TRBV5-1 to TRBJ2-2; D is possibly TRBD2 (5 bases). The CDR3 sequence is 16 residues long. Trimming removed 4 bases from V and 1 base from J, with 14 bases in between. From germline, CDR1 is SGHRS and CDR2 YFSETQ. As DNA, the CDR3 is TGCGCCAGCAGCCCCCAACTAGGGAGGAACACCGGGGAGCTGTTTTTT. Its protein product is CASSPQLGRNTGELFF.

The V gene is TRBV11-2, the J gene TRBJ2-7; D is ambiguous. Germline loops: CDR1 SGHAT, CDR2 FQNNGV. The CDR3 runs to 14 residues. Trimming shortened V by 1 base and J by 2 bases, and 9 bases separated the two germline ends. Here the CDR3 reads CASSLGGGPYEQYF. The CDR3 DNA reads TGTGCCAGCAGCTTAGGTGGCGGTCCCTACGAGCAGTACTTC. Variable domain in full (rest from reference TRBV11-2 and TRBJ2-7): EAGVAQSPRYKIIEKRQSVAFWCNPISGHATLYWYQQILGQGPKLLIQFQNNGVVDDSQLPKDRFSAERLKGVDSTLKIQPAKLEDSAVYLCASSLGGGPYEQYFGPGTRLTVT.

The chain is built from TRBV10-3 and TRBJ2-1; 10 nucleotides agree with TRBD2. Germline loops: CDR1 ENHRY, CDR2 SYGVKD. V gave up 0 bases and J gave up 4 bases; unmatched junction bases: 3. The CDR3 is 16 residues long. CDR3 amino acids: CAISESLAGGYNEQFF. As DNA, the CDR3 is TGTGCCATCAGTGAGTCTTTAGCGGGAGGTTACAATGAGCAGTTCTTC.

The rearrangement joins TRBV30 to TRBJ1-3; D not certain. The V end was cut by 3 bases, the J end by 5 bases, with 17 bases between. CDR1 is GTSNPN and CDR2 is SVGIG in the germline V gene (reference sequence). CDR3 size: 15 residues. The CDR3 protein is CAWSKKGSNRNTIYF. As DNA, the CDR3 is TGTGCCTGGAGCAAAAAAGGATCGAATAGAAACACCATATATTTT.

V and J are TRBV15 and TRBJ1-4, with D uncertain. The CDR3 runs 11 residues. Germline V gives CDR1 LNHNV, CDR2 YYDKDF (reference sequence). Trimming took 4 bases from V and 6 from J, leaving 3 bases between them. The CDR3 DNA is TGTGCCACCAGCAAGTATGAAAAACTGTTTTTT. Protein: CATSKYEKLFF.

The chain has TRBV6-4 and TRBJ2-7; D may be TRBD1 (6 bases). The CDR3 spans 12 residues. Germline CDR1 reads MRHNA; CDR2 reads SNTAGT. Trimming removed 9 bases at V and 6 bases at J, with 15 bases between. This CDR3 reads CARIKGTSEQYF. The CDR3 bases are TGTGCCAGGATCAAGGGGACATCCGAGCAGTACTTC.

The chain recombines TRBV29-1 with TRBJ2-7, with 11 bases aligning to TRBD2. V lost 6 bases to trimming and J lost 5 bases; unmatched junction nucleotides: 12. CDR3 length: 15 residues. Germline CDR1 reads SQVTM; CDR2 reads ANQGSEA. CDR3 DNA: TGCAGCGTGAAGTCTCTAGCGGGAGGTTTGGACGAGCAGTACTTC. Translating it yields CSVKSLAGGLDEQYF.

The chain combines TRBV29-1 with TRBJ2-1; 7 positions agree with TRBD1. CDR1 and CDR2 (germline): SQVTM, ANQGSEA. With V trimmed by 4 bases and J by 4 bases, 7 bases remained unmatched. The CDR3 is 14 amino acids. The CDR3 reads CSVVGTEVYNEQFF. CDR3 nucleotides: TGCAGCGTTGTCGGGACAGAGGTTTACAATGAGCAGTTCTTC.

The rearrangement links TRBV5-1 to TRBJ2-7, with 10 bases aligning to TRBD1. CDR1 is SGHRS, CDR2 YFSETQ, per germline. There are 15 residues in the CDR3. V was pared by 4 bases and J by 5 bases, with 9 bases of the junction left unmatched. CDR3 DNA sequence: TGCGCCAGCAGCCACGGGACAGGGGCCGTCCACGAGCAGTACTTC. Translated, it gives CASSHGTGAVHEQYF.

The chain combines TRBV5-4 with TRBJ2-3; D unresolved. Germline V gene data show CDR1 as SGHNT and CDR2 as YYREEE (reference sequence). The V gene lost 10 bases and the J gene lost 0 bases, with 12 bases spanning the gap. This CDR3 has 13 residues. This CDR3 reads CALRSSSTDTQYF. The CDR3 DNA reads TGTGCCCTGCGGAGCAGTAGCACAGATACGCAGTATTTT.

This clone was observed once. The chain recombines TRBV6-5 with TRBJ1-2; D unresolved. Germline lookup yields CDR1 MNHEY and CDR2 SVGAGI. V lost 8 bases and J lost 0, with 10 bases in between. The CDR3 spans 13 residues. CDR3 sequence (DNA): TGTGCCAGCGCGAACAGACCTAACTATGGCTACACCTTC. This sequence encodes CASANRPNYGYTF.

This chain links TRBV5-1 with TRBJ2-7; D gene uncertain. This CDR3 has 14 residues. Germline lookup yields CDR1 SGHRS and CDR2 YFSETQ. V was cut by 0 bases and J by 1 base, with 8 bases left in between. CDR3 sequence (DNA): TGCGCCAGCAGCTTGGGCCAGATATCCTACGAGCAGTACTTC. Encoded protein: CASSLGQISYEQYF.

V gene TRBV6-1 combines with J gene TRBJ2-5; 13 nucleotides line up with TRBD2. The CDR3 totals 17 residues. In germline, CDR1 is MNHNS, CDR2 SASEGT. The V segment lost 0 bases and the J segment 9 bases; nucleotides outside the gene matches: 10. The CDR3, as DNA: TGTGCCAGCAGTGAAGCGCAACTAGCGGGGGGGTTTCGGCCCCAGTACTTC. Its protein product is CASSEAQLAGGFRPQYF.

The V gene is TRBV7-2, the J gene TRBJ1-2; maybe TRBD1 (5 bases). Trimming cost V 2 bases and J 8 bases, with 15 bases left between them. The CDR3 loop spans 14 amino acids. Germline CDR1 SGHTA, CDR2 FQGNSA. The CDR3 region has the DNA TGTGCCAGCAGCTTAAATTCGGGCGAGGGGGGCTACACCTTC. It translates to CASSLNSGEGGYTF.

The J gene is TRBJ2-5, the V gene TRBV7-2, with TRBD1 matching 9 bases. V lost 3 bases, J lost 7 bases, and 9 bases stayed unmatched. From germline, CDR1 is SGHTA and CDR2 FQGNSA. The CDR3 sequence is 15 residues long. In nucleotides, the CDR3 is TGTGCCAGCAGCTTTAACACAGGGGGCAGCGGGACCCAGTACTTC. Protein: CASSFNTGGSGTQYF.

This clone was detected only a few times. The rearrangement joins TRBV28 to TRBJ2-2; tentatively, D is TRBD1 or TRBD2 (5 bases each). This CDR3 region has 16 residues. Trimming removed 1 base from V and 2 bases from J, with 11 bases in between. Looked up from germline, CDR1 is MDHEN and CDR2 is SYDVKM. The CDR3 DNA reads as TGTGCCAGCAGTTTATTTTTCGGGACCAACACCGGGGAGCTGTTTTTT. It translates to CASSLFFGTNTGELFF.